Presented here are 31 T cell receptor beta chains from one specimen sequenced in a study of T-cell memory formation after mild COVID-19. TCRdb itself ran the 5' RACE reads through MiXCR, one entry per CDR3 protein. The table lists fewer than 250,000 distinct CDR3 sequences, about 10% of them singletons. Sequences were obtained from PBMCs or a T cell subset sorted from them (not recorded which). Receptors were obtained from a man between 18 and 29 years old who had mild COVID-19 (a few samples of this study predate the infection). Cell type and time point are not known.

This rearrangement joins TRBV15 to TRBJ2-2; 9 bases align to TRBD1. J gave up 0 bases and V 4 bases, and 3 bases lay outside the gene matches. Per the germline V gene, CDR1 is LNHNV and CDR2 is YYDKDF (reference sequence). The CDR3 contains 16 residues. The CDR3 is CATSTRTGANTGELFF. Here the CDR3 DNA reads TGTGCCACCAGCACCCGGACAGGGGCGAACACCGGGGAGCTGTTTTTT. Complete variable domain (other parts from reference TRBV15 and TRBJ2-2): DAMVIQNPRYQVTQFGKPVTLSCSQTLNHNVMYWYQQKSSQAPKLLFHYYDKDFNNEADTPDNFQSRRPNTSFCFLDIRSPGLGDTAMYLCATSTRTGANTGELFFGEGSRLTVL.

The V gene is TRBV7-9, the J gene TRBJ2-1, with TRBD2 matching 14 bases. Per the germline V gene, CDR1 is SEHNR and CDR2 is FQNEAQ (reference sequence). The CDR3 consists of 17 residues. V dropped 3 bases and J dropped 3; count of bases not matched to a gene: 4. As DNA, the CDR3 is TGTGCCAGCAGCTTTCGACTAGCGGGGGGGAACTACAATGAGCAGTTCTTC. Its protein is CASSFRLAGGNYNEQFF.

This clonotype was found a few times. The CDR3 is CAWSKEGLTTQYF. The CDR3 coding sequence is TGTGCCTGGAGTAAGGAGGGGCTCACGACCCAGTACTTC. The rearrangement links TRBV30 to TRBJ2-5; D is possibly TRBD2 (6 bases). The CDR3 loop spans 13 amino acids. V shed 2 bases and J shed 7 bases, with 14 bases lying between them. Germline CDR1 GTSNPN, CDR2 SVGIG (reference sequence).

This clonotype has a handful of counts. In DNA form, the CDR3 reads TGTGCCAGCAGTGAAGATCTTTTGGGGACAGGGGGCGGCTTTCGCTACGAGCAGTACTTC. It is translated as CASSEDLLGTGGGFRYEQYF. The chain employs TRBV6-1 and TRBJ2-7, with 12 nucleotides matching TRBD1. The CDR3 contains 20 residues. V lost 1 base, J lost 3 bases, and 16 bases stayed unmatched. The germline V gene encodes CDR1 MNHNS and CDR2 SASEGT.

The CDR3 bases are TGTGCCAGCAGCGACAGGGTTTTCAGGACAGATACGCAGTATTTT. It translates to CASSDRVFRTDTQYF. V usage is TRBV7-8 and J usage is TRBJ2-3; 7 bases agree with TRBD1. Trimming cost V 5 bases and J 3 bases; bases outside gene matches: 8. In germline, CDR1 is SGHVS, CDR2 FQNEAQ. CDR3 size: 15 residues.

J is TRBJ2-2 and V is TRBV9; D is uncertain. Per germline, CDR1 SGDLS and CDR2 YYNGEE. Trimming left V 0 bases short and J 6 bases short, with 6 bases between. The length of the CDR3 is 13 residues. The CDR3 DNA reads TGTGCCAGCAGCGTAGGGTCCCCCGGGGAGCTGTTTTTT. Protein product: CASSVGSPGELFF.

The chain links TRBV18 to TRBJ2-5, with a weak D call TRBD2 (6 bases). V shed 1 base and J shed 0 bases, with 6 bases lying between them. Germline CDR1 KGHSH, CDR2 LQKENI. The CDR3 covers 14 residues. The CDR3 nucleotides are TGTGCCAGCTCACCACGGGACTACCAAGAGACCCAGTACTTC. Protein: CASSPRDYQETQYF.

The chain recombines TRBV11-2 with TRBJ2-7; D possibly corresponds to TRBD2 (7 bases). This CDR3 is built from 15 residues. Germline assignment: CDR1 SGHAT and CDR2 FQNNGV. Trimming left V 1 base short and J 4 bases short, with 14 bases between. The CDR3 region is CASSLAQGGLYEQYF. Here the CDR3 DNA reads TGTGCCAGCAGCTTAGCACAGGGAGGGTTATACGAGCAGTACTTC.

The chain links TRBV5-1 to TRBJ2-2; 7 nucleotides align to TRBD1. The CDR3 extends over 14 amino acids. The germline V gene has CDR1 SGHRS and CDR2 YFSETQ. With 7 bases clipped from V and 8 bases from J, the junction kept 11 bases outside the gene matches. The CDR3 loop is CASRDRVTTGELFF. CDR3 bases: TGCGCCAGCCGCGACAGGGTTACTACGGGGGAGCTGTTTTTT.

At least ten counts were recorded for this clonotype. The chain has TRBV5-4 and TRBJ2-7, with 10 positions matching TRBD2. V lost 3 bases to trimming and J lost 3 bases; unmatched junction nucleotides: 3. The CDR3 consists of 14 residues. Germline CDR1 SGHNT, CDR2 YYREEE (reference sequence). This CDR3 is CASSSLAGNYEQYF. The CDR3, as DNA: TGTGCCAGCAGCTCACTAGCGGGGAACTACGAGCAGTACTTC.

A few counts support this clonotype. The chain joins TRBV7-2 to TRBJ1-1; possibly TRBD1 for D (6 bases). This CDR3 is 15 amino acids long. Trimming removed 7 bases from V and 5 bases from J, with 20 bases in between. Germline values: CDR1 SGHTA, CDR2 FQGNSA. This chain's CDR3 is CASKRPAAGETEAFF. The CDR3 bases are TGTGCCAGCAAGAGACCCGCGGCAGGGGAAACTGAAGCTTTCTTT.

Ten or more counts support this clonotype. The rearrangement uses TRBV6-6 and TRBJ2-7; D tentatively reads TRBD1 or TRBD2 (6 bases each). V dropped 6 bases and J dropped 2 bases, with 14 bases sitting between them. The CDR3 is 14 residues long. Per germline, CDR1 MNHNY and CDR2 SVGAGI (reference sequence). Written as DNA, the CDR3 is TGTGCCAGCAGAACCGAGGGGGGAACCTACGAGCAGTACGTC. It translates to CASRTEGGTYEQYV.

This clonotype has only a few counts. CDR3 region: CASSLDTGSYEQYV. DNA for the CDR3: TGTGCCAGCAGCTTGGACACCGGCTCCTACGAGCAGTACGTC. This chain connects TRBV5-5 to TRBJ2-7; no firm D call. The CDR3 runs to 14 residues. The V gene's germline CDR1 is SGHKS and CDR2 YYEKEE (reference sequence). V was trimmed by 0 bases and J by 0 bases, leaving 7 bases between them.

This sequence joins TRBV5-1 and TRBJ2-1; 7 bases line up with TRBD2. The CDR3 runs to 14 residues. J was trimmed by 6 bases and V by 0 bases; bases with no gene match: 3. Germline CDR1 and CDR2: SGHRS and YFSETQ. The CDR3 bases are TGCGCCAGCAGCTTGGCTTCTAGCGGCAATGAGCAGTTCTTC. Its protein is CASSLASSGNEQFF.

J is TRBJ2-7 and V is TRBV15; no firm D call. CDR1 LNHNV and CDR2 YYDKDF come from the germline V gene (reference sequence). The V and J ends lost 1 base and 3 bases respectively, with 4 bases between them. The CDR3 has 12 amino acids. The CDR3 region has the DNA TGTGCCACCAGCAGAGGAGGCTACGAGCAGTACTTC. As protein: CATSRGGYEQYF.

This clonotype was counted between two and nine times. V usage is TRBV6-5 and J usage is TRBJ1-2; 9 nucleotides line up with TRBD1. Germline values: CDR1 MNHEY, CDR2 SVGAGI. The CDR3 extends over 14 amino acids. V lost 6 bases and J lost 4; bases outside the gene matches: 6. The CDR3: CASRPTGGRYGYTF. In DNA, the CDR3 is TGTGCCAGCAGGCCGACAGGGGGACGCTATGGCTACACCTTC.

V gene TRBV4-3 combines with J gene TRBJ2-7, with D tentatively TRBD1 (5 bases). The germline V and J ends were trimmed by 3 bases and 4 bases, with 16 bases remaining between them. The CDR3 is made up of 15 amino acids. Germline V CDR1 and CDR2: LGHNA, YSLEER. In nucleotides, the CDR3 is TGCGCCAGCAGCCATCACGACAGAGACCGGTACGAGCAGTACGTC. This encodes CASSHHDRDRYEQYV.

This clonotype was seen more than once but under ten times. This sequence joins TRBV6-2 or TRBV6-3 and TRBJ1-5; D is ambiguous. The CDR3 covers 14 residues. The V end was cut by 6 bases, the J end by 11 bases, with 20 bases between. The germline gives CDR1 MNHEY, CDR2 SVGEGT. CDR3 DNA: TGTGCCAGCAGAAATCCCTTAAGGTCGATAGCCCAGCATTTT. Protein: CASRNPLRSIAQHF.

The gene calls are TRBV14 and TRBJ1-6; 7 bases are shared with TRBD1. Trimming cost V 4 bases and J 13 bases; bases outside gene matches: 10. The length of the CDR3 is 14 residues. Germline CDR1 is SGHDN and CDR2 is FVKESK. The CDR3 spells CASSPTGVPAPLHF. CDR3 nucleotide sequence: TGTGCCAGCAGCCCCACAGGGGTTCCTGCTCCCCTCCACTTT.

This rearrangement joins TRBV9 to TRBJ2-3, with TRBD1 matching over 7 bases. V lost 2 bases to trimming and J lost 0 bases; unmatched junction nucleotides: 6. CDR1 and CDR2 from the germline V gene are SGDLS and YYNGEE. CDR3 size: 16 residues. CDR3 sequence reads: CASSVTGTHSTDTQYF. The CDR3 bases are TGTGCCAGCAGCGTGACAGGGACACATAGCACAGATACGCAGTATTTT.

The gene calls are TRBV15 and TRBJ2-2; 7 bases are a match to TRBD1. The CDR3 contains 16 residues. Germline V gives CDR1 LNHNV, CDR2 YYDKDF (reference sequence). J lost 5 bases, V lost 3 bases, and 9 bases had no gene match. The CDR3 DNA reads TGTGCCACCAGCAGGGATAGGGGGCGCGGGACCGGGGAGCTGTTTTTT. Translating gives CATSRDRGRGTGELFF.

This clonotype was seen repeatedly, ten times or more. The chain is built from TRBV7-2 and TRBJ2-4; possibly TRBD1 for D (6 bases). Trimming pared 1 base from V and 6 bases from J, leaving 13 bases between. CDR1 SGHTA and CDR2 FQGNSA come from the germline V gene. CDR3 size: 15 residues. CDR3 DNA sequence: TGTGCCAGCAGCTTAGAAGGGGCAGGGGCAAACATTCAGTACTTC. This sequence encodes CASSLEGAGANIQYF.

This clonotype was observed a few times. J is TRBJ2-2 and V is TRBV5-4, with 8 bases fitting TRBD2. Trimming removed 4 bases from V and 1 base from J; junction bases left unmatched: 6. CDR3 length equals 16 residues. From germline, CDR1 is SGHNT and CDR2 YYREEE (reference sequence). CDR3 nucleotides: TGTGCCAGCAGCACGTCCAGCGGGGGGAACACCGGGGAGCTGTTTTTT. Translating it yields CASSTSSGGNTGELFF.

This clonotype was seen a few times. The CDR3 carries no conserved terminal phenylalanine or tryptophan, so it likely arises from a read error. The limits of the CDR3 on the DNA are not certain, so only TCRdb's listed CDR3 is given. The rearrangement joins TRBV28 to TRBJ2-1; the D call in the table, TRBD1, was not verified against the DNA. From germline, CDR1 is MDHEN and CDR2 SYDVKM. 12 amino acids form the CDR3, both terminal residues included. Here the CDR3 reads CASSQFGQGVWL.

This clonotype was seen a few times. As DNA, the CDR3 is TGCGCCAGCAACCCACAACTAGCGGGGGGGTACAATGAGCAGTTCTTC. Translating gives CASNPQLAGGYNEQFF. V gene TRBV5-1 combines with J gene TRBJ2-1, with 13 bases that match TRBD2. CDR3 length: 16 amino acids. The ends lost 6 bases at V and 4 bases at J; junction bases unmatched: 7. Germline CDR1 is SGHRS and CDR2 is YFSETQ.

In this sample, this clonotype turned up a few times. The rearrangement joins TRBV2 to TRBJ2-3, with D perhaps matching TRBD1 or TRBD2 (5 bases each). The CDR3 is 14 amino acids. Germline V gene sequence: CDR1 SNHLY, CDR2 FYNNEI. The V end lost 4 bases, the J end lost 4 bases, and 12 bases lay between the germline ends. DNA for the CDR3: TGTGCCAGCAGTGTGGGACGCCTCTCAGATACGCAGTATTTT. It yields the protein CASSVGRLSDTQYF.

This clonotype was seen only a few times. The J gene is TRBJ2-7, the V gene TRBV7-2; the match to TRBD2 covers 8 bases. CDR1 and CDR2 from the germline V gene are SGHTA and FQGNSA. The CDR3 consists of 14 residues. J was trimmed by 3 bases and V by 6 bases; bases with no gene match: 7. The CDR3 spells CASSRGSGSYEQYV. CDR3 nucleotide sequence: TGTGCCAGCAGTCGGGGAAGCGGGAGCTACGAGCAGTACGTC.

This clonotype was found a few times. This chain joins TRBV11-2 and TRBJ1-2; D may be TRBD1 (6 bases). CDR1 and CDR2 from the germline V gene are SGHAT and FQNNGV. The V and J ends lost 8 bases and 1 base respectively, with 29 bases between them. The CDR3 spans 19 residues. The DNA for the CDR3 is TGTGCCAGCCTTTCACCTCGGCGGGGGGCTCGTGGGAGTAACTATGGCTACACCTTC. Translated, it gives CASLSPRRGARGSNYGYTF.

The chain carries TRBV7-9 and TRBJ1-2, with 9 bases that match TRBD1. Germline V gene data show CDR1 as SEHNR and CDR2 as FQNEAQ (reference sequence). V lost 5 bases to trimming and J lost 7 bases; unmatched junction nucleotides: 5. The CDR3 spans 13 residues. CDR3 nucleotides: TGTGCCAGCAGCCTGGGACAGGGATTTGGCTACACCTTC. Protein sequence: CASSLGQGFGYTF.

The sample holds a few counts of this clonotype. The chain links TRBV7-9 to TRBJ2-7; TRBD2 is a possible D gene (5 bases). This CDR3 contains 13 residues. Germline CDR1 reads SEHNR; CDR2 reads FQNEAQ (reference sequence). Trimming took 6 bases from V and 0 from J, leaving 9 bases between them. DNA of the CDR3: TGTGCCAGCAGGTCGGGGAGCTCCTACGAGCAGTACTTC. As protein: CASRSGSSYEQYF. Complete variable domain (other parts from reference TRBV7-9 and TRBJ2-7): DTGVSQNPRHKITKRGQNVTFRCDPISEHNRLYWYRQTLGQGPEFLTYFQNEAQLEKSRLLSDRFSAERPKGSFSTLEIQRTEQGDSAMYLCASRSGSSYEQYFGPGTRLTVT.

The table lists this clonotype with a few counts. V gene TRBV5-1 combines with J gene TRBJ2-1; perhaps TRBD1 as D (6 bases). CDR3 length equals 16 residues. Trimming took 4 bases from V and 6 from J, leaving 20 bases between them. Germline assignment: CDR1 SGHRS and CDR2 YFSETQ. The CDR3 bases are TGCGCCAGCAGCGTAAGGGGCTACAGGGTTCGCAATGAGCAGTTCTTC. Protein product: CASSVRGYRVRNEQFF.